This TCR beta chain was documented in a study of CD8+ T cells in alopecia areata. Extraction of RNA preceded its reverse transcription into cDNA, which served as the sequencing template. Libraries were prepared by immunoSEQ multiplex PCR; TCRdb keeps only in-frame clonotypes and omits some of them. The data show some 150,000 clones, approximately 86% seen once. The sample's treatment: oral pan-JAK inhibitor, 5-10 mg twice daily. This clone has only one observation. This CDR3 is built from 12 residues. The germline V and J ends were trimmed by 0 bases and 2 bases, with 2 bases remaining between them. Per the germline V gene, CDR1 is SGHRS and CDR2 is YFSETQ.

The receptor comes from a human donor with alopecia areata. The input for sequencing was CD8+ T cells sorted from blood, taken at week 4, from a patient treated with tofacitinib. V and J are TRBV5-1 and TRBJ2-5; the D is unclear. The CDR3 nucleotides read TGCGCCAGCAGCTTGGGACAAGAGACCCAGTACTTC. Translation gives CASSLGQETQYF.